The 2 T cell receptor beta chains below all came from one sample that was sequenced in a study of identical twins. MiXCR was run by TCRdb on the 5' RACE reads, yielding one entry per CDR3 protein. Among 200,000 to 250,000 distinct CDR3 sequences listed, roughly 7.1% were seen once. The sample was also reused in another study, on T cells expressing NK-cell markers.

The sample taken for sequencing was CD8+ T cells sorted from blood. Receptors were obtained from a young woman in good health.

This clonotype was recorded at least ten times. The chain joins TRBV20-1 to TRBJ2-2; the D is unclear. V gave up 6 bases and J gave up 3 bases, with 11 bases separating them. Germline CDR1 DFQATT, CDR2 SNEGSKA (reference sequence). The CDR3 is 13 amino acids. In DNA form, the CDR3 reads TGCAGTGCGGGTTTAAGGGACACCGGGGAGCTGTTTTTT. Protein sequence: CSAGLRDTGELFF.

This clonotype has more than one count but fewer than ten. V and J are TRBV6-2 or TRBV6-3 and TRBJ2-7; D remains ambiguous. V was pared by 6 bases and J by 5 bases, with 14 bases between. Germline assignment: CDR1 MNHEY and CDR2 SVGEGT. This CDR3 is built from 13 residues. DNA of the CDR3: TGTGCCAGCAGGCCTCCAAAGGTAGACGAGCAGTACTTC. Translating it yields CASRPPKVDEQYF.